This T cell receptor beta chain was profiled in a study of technical replicates of blood from a few donors. Using immunoSEQ multiplex PCR, the repertoire was profiled, and TCRdb retains in-frame clones only, with some absent. The sample yields 65,000 to 85,000 clones, about 98% seen once. This clone showed up just once. This sequence was found in a human donor in good health. The sequenced sample consisted of T cells isolated from PBMCs.

The CDR3 DNA follows: TGTGCCAGCAGCCCCACTCTCTCGGCGGACCAAGAGACCCAGTACTTC. This codes for CASSPTLSADQETQYF. The rearrangement links TRBV25-1 to TRBJ2-5; D is undetermined. V shed 6 bases and J shed 0 bases, with 17 bases lying between them. This CDR3 is 16 amino acids long. Germline V gives CDR1 MGHDK, CDR2 SYGVNS.